This T cell receptor beta chain derives from a study of Ad26.COV2.S vaccination and SARS-CoV-2 variants. V was cut by 4 bases and J by 11 bases, with 14 bases left in between. The V gene's germline CDR1 is LGHDT and CDR2 YNNKEL (reference sequence). This CDR3 has 13 amino acids. This sample's treatment: around 19 received Ad26.COV2.S at low or high dose, single or two shots; about five received placebo; per-sample allocation not given. All samples were drawn on day 63, counting from the first vaccine or placebo injection. Participants' vaccine, an Ad26 vector, delivered Wuhan-strain SARS-CoV-2 spike. This table comes from immunoSEQ multiplex PCR, and its TCRdb copy is limited to in-frame clones, with some not included. The data contain hundreds of thousands of clones, more than 70% of them singletons.

The receptor's source is a person between 18 and 65 years old who received the Ad26.COV2.S COVID-19 vaccine or a placebo. The V and J genes are TRBV3-1 (or the pseudogene TRBV3-2) and TRBJ1-4; D gene uncertain. This sample comprised peripheral blood, obtained in a trial of Ad26.COV2.S vaccine versus placebo. This chain's CDR3 is CASSPGIRMKLFF. The CDR3 DNA sequence: TGTGCCAGCAGCCCCGGGATACGGATGAAACTGTTTTTT.